Listed below are T cell receptor beta chains from one sample, sequenced in a study of early stage breast cancer tumors. Libraries were prepared by immunoSEQ multiplex PCR; TCRdb keeps only in-frame clonotypes and omits some of them. The sample lists roughly 57,000 clones; over 80% were seen once. The specimen sequenced was blood. The receptors come from a person aged 65 to 85 with breast cancer. Each CDR3 is given without its conserved first and last residue.

v_call: TRBV6-6; j_call: TRBJ1-4; cdr3_aa: ASSYRDRHEKLF
v_call: TRBV6-6; j_call: TRBJ2-2; cdr3_aa: ASSPTRVGELF
v_call: TRBV7-2; j_call: TRBJ1-3; cdr3_aa: ASSLGVGGSGNTIY
v_call: TRBV7-9; j_call: TRBJ1-2; cdr3_aa: ASSPEPGNYGYT
v_call: TRBV5-1; j_call: TRBJ2-5; cdr3_aa: ASSPGLSEETQY
v_call: TRBV30; j_call: TRBJ1-1; cdr3_aa: ALSGGLGEAF
v_call: TRBV14; j_call: TRBJ1-2; cdr3_aa: ASSPAGQGAGYGYT
v_call: TRBV6-4; j_call: TRBJ2-3; cdr3_aa: ASSDSKASTDTQY
v_call: TRBV30; j_call: TRBJ1-2; cdr3_aa: AWSQDRVGYGYT
v_call: TRBV10-3; j_call: TRBJ1-2; cdr3_aa: AISEPNPSAGYT
v_call: TRBV25-1; j_call: TRBJ1-2; cdr3_aa: ASSPAGVYGYT
v_call: TRBV6-5; j_call: TRBJ2-7; cdr3_aa: ASSFGQGSYEQY
v_call: TRBV7-2; j_call: TRBJ2-7; cdr3_aa: ASSHSGGAQREQY
v_call: TRBV7-2; j_call: TRBJ1-1; cdr3_aa: ASSWTENTEAF
v_call: TRBV4-2; j_call: TRBJ2-7; cdr3_aa: ASSQASGGSYEQY
v_call: TRBV11-1; j_call: TRBJ2-7; cdr3_aa: ASSPGPGVYYEQY
v_call: TRBV9; j_call: TRBJ2-1; cdr3_aa: ASSSRDTRASGFKEQF
v_call: TRBV10-2; j_call: TRBJ1-5; cdr3_aa: ASSATGNQPQH
v_call: TRBV10-3; j_call: TRBJ1-1; cdr3_aa: AISRTGENTEAF
v_call: TRBV19; j_call: TRBJ1-6; cdr3_aa: ASRGTAGSWSPLH
v_call: TRBV6-5; j_call: TRBJ2-7; cdr3_aa: AIKRGSHYEQY
v_call: TRBV5-4; j_call: TRBJ2-7; cdr3_aa: ASSLGGLAAVYEQY
v_call: TRBV6-1; j_call: TRBJ2-1; cdr3_aa: ASSEQGAEKF
v_call: TRBV7-9; j_call: TRBJ2-3; cdr3_aa: ASSLVWREDTQY
v_call: TRBV11-2; j_call: TRBJ2-7; cdr3_aa: ASSLGTVSYEQY
v_call: TRBV30; j_call: TRBJ1-1; cdr3_aa: AWSEQQGPGTEAF
v_call: TRBV14; j_call: TRBJ2-6; cdr3_aa: ASSQYRSSSGANVLT
v_call: TRBV10-2; j_call: TRBJ2-2; cdr3_aa: ASGRTGLNTGELF
v_call: TRBV9; j_call: TRBJ2-1; cdr3_aa: ASSVSGTGGYNEQF
v_call: TRBV4-1; j_call: TRBJ2-1; cdr3_aa: ASSQYGLAGGEQF
v_call: TRBV4-3; j_call: TRBJ1-1; cdr3_aa: ASSPRSGGQAF
v_call: TRBV5-4; j_call: TRBJ1-4; cdr3_aa: ASSLEGRGEKLF
v_call: TRBV27; j_call: TRBJ2-6; cdr3_aa: ASSPQGPGANVLT
v_call: TRBV11-2; j_call: TRBJ2-1; cdr3_aa: ASSLGGSGRDFLEQF
v_call: TRBV28; j_call: TRBJ2-7; cdr3_aa: ASGPWGPSYEQY
v_call: TRBV9; j_call: TRBJ1-1; cdr3_aa: ASSDGEGSAF
v_call: TRBV5-6; j_call: TRBJ2-5; cdr3_aa: ASSLAFGGAQETQY
v_call: TRBV19; j_call: TRBJ2-7; cdr3_aa: ASSAGQGPAYEQY
v_call: TRBV6-1; j_call: TRBJ1-2; cdr3_aa: ASSEGRLYGYT
v_call: TRBV5-1; j_call: TRBJ2-1; cdr3_aa: ASSLFLAGGTEQF
v_call: TRBV25-1; j_call: TRBJ1-3; cdr3_aa: ASSRTGNGNTIY
v_call: TRBV23-1; j_call: TRBJ2-1; cdr3_aa: ASSPGLAGGRVYNEQF
v_call: TRBV5-1; j_call: TRBJ1-5; cdr3_aa: ASSLEAGAFSNQPQH